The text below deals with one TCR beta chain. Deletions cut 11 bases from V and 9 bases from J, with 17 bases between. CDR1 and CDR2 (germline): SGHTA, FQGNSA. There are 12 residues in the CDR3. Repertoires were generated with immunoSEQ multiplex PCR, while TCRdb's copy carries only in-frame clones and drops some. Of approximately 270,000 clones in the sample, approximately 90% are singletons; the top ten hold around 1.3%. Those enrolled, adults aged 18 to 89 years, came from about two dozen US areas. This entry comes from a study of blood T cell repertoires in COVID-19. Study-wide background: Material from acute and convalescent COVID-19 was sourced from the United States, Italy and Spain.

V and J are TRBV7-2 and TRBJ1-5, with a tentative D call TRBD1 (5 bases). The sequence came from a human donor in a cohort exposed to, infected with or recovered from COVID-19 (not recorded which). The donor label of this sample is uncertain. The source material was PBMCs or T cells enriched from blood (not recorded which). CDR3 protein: CACGTVDLPQHF. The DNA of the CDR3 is TGTGCCTGCGGGACGGTGGATTTGCCCCAGCATTTT.